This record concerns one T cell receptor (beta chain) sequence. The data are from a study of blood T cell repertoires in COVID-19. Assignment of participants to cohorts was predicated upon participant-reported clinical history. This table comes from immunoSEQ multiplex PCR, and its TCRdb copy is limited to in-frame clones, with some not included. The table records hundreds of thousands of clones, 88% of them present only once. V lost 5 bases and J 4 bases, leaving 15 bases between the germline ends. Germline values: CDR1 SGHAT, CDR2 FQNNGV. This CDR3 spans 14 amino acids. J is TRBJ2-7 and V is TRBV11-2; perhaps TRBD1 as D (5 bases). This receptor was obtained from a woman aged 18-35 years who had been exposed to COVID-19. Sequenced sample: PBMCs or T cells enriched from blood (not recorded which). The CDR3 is CASSPDSGSYEQYF. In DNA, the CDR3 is TGTGCCAGCAGCCCAGACAGTGGGTCTTACGAGCAGTACTTC. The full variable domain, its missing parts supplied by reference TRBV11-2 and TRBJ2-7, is EAGVAQSPRYKIIEKRQSVAFWCNPISGHATLYWYQQILGQGPKLLIQFQNNGVVDDSQLPKDRFSAERLKGVDSTLKIQPAKLEDSAVYLCASSPDSGSYEQYFGPGTRLTVT.